This T cell receptor (beta chain) was recorded in a study of OX40 agonist ivuxolimab in advanced cancers. Trimming took 0 bases from V and 3 from J, leaving 13 bases between them. The CDR3 has 16 amino acids. From germline, CDR1 is SGHDT and CDR2 YYEEEE. Data came from immunoSEQ multiplex PCR; TCRdb stores just in-frame clones and leaves some out. The table records tens of thousands of clones, 86% of them present only once. The TCR comes from an adult with an advanced solid tumor such as melanoma, head and neck, liver or kidney cancer. Sequenced here: CD4+ or CD8+ T cells sorted from blood, sampled in a trial of the OX40 agonist ivuxolimab. The genes are TRBV5-6 and TRBJ1-5; D is unclear. The CDR3 coding sequence is TGTGCCAGCAGCTTGGGAGGCTTCTTTCCCAATCAGCCCCAGCATTTT. It codes for CASSLGGFFPNQPQHF.